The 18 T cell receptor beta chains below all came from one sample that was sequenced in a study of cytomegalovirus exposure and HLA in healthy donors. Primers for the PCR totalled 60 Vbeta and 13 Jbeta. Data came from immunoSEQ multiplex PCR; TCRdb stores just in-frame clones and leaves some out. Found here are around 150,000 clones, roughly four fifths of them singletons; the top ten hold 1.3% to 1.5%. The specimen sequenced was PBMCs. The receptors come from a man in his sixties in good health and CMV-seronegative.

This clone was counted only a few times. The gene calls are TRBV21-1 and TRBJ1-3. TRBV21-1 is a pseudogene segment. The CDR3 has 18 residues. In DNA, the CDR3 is TGTGCCAGCAGCACTAGGGGACTCCCCCACCTCTCTGGAAACACCATATATTTT. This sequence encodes CASSTRGLPHLSGNTIYF.

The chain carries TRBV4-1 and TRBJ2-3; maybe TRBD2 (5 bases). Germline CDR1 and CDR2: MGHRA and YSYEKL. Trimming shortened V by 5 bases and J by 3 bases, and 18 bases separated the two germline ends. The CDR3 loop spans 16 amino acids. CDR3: CASSGARALGTDTQYF. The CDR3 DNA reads TGCGCCAGCAGCGGAGCGAGGGCACTAGGTACAGATACGCAGTATTTT.

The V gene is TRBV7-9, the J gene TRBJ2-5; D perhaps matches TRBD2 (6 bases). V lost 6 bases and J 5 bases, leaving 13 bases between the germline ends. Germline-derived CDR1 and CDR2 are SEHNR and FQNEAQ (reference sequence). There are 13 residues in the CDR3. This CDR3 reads CASRGGTGETQYF. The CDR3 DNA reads TGTGCCAGCAGGGGAGGTACTGGGGAGACCCAGTACTTC.

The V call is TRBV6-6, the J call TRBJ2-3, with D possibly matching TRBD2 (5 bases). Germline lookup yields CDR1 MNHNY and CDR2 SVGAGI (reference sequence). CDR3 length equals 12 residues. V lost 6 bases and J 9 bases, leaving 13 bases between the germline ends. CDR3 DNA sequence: TGTGCCAGCAGGTTTCCAACGGGGACGCAGTATTTT. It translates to CASRFPTGTQYF.

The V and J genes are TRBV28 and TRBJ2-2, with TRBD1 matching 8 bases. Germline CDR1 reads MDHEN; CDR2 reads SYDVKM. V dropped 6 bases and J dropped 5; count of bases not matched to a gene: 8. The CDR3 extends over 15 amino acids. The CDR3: CASRSTGGWTGELFF. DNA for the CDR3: TGTGCCAGCAGATCTACAGGGGGATGGACCGGGGAGCTGTTTTTT.

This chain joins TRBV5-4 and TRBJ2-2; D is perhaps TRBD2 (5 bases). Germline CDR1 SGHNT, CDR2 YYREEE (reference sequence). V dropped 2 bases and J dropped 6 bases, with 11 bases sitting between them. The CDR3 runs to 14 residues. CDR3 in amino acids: CASSFQGSPGELFF. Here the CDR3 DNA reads TGTGCCAGCAGCTTCCAAGGGAGCCCCGGGGAGCTGTTTTTT.

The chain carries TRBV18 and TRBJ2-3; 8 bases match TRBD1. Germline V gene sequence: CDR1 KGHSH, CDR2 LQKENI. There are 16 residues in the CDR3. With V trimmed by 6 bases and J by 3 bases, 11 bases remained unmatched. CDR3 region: CASSQVQGAGTDTQYF. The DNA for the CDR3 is TGTGCCAGCTCCCAGGTGCAGGGGGCAGGGACAGATACGCAGTATTTT.

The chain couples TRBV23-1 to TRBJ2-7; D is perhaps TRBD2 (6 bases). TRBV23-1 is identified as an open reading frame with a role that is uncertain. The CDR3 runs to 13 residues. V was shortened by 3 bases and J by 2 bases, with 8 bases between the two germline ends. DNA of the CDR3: TGCGCCAGCAGTCATCGGGGGACCTACGAGCAGTACTTC. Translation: CASSHRGTYEQYF.

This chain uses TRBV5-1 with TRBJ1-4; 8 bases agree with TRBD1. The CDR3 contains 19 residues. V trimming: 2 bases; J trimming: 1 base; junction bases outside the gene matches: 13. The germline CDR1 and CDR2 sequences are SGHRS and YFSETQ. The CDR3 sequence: CASSLAGGGGSGTNEKLFF. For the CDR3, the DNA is TGCGCCAGCAGCTTAGCAGGGGGCGGTGGTAGCGGAACTAATGAAAAACTGTTTTTT.

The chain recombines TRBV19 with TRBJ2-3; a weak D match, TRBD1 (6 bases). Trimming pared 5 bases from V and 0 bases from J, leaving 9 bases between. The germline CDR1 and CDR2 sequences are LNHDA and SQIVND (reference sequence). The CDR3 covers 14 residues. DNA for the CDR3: TGTGCCAGTAGTCACGGACAGAGCACAGATACGCAGTATTTT. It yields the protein CASSHGQSTDTQYF.

CDR3: CASSSRGVSGSTGTDTQYF. The CDR3 region has the DNA TGTGCCAGCAGCTCCCGAGGAGTTAGCGGGAGTACCGGCACAGATACGCAGTATTTT. V gene TRBV9 combines with J gene TRBJ2-3; 9 bases align to TRBD2. Trimming removed 4 bases from V and 1 base from J; junction bases left unmatched: 16. The length of the CDR3 is 19 residues. Germline CDR1 is SGDLS and CDR2 is YYNGEE.

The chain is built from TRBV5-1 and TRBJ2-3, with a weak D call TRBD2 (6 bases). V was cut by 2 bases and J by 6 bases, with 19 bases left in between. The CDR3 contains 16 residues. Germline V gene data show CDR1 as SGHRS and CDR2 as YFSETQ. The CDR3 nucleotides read TGCGCCAGCAGCTTAGGTACTTCGGGAGTCGCCGATACGCAGTATTTT. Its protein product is CASSLGTSGVADTQYF.

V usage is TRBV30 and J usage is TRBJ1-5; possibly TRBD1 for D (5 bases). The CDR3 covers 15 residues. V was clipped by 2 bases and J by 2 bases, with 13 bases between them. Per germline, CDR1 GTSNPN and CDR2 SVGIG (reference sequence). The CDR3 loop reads CAWSIQGRGNQPQHF. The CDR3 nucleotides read TGTGCCTGGAGTATCCAGGGAAGGGGCAATCAGCCCCAGCATTTT.

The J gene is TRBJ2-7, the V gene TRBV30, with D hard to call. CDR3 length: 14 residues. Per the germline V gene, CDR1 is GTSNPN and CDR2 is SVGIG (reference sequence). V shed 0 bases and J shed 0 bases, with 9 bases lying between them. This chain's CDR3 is CAWSVYGSSYEQYF. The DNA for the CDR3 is TGTGCCTGGAGTGTATATGGCAGCTCCTACGAGCAGTACTTC.

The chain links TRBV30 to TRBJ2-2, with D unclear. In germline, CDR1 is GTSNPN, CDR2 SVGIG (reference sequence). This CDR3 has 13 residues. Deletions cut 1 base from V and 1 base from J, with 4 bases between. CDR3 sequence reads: CAWSALNTGELFF. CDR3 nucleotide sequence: TGTGCCTGGAGTGCCCTGAACACCGGGGAGCTGTTTTTT. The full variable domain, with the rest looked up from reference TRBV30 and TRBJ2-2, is SQTIHQWPATLVQPVGSPLSLECTVEGTSNPNLYWYRQAAGRGLQLLFYSVGIGQISSEVPQNLSASRPQDRQFILSSKKLLLSDSGFYLCAWSALNTGELFFGEGSRLTVL.

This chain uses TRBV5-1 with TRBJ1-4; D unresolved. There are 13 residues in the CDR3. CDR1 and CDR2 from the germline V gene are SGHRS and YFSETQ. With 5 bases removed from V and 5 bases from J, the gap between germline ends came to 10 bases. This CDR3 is CASRAGSNEKLFF. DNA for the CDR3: TGCGCCAGCAGAGCGGGGTCGAATGAAAAACTGTTTTTT. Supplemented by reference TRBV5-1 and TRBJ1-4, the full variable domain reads KAGVTQTPRYLIKTRGQQVTLSCSPISGHRSVSWYQQTPGQGLQFLFEYFSETQRNKGNFPGRFSGRQFSNSRSEMNVSTLELGDSALYLCASRAGSNEKLFFGSGTQLSVL.

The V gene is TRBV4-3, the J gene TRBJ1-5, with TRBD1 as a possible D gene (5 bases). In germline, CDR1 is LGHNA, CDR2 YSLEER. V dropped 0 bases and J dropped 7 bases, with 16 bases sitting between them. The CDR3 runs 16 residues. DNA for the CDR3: TGCGCCAGCAGCCAAGATTGGGGGGATCTTAGCCAGCCCCAGCATTTT. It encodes CASSQDWGDLSQPQHF.

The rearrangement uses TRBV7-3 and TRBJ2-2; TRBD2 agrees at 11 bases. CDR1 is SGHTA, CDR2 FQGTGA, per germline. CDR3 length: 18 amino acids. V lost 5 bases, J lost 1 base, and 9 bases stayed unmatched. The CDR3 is CASSQRDLAGGNTGELFF. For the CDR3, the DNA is TGTGCCAGCAGCCAAAGGGACCTAGCGGGGGGGAACACCGGGGAGCTGTTTTTT.